Presented here are 10 T cell receptor beta chains from one specimen sequenced in a study of T cell responses to AZD1222 COVID-19 vaccine. This table comes from immunoSEQ multiplex PCR, and its TCRdb copy is limited to in-frame clones, with some not included. This table has about 180,000 clones, around nine tenths appearing once. Sequenced material: peripheral blood, taken on day 0 of AZD1222 vaccination. The receptors stem from an adult in good health.

This chain links TRBV30 with TRBJ1-5, with 8 bases that match TRBD1. The CDR3 covers 13 residues. Unmatched junction bases numbered 5, after V lost 8 bases and J lost 2 bases. Germline CDR1 GTSNPN, CDR2 SVGIG (reference sequence). The CDR3 reads CAGSGQGNQPQHF. DNA for the CDR3: TGTGCCGGATCGGGACAGGGCAATCAGCCCCAGCATTTT.

The chain joins TRBV11-2 to TRBJ1-5; no firm D call. The CDR3 loop spans 13 amino acids. CDR1 and CDR2 (germline): SGHAT, FQNNGV. V was pared by 3 bases and J by 4 bases, with 7 bases between. CDR3 DNA sequence: TGTGCCAGCAGCTTCAGCCCGAATCAGCCCCAGCATTTT. Amino acid sequence: CASSFSPNQPQHF.

This chain links TRBV4-1 with TRBJ2-3; D may correspond to TRBD1 or TRBD2 (5 bases each). The germline V gene has CDR1 MGHRA and CDR2 YSYEKL. The CDR3 extends over 15 amino acids. Trimming took off 0 bases at V and 4 bases at J, with 11 bases between the two ends. The CDR3 region is CASSQDGTSSDTQYF. In nucleotides, the CDR3 is TGCGCCAGCAGCCAAGACGGGACCAGCTCAGATACGCAGTATTTT.

This clone was recorded a few times. This chain uses TRBV12-3 or TRBV12-4 with TRBJ1-4; D not resolved. Trimming took off 2 bases at V and 5 bases at J, with 3 bases between the two ends. The CDR3 is 12 amino acids. The chain's CDR3 is CASSLSNEKLFF. In nucleotides, the CDR3 is TGTGCCAGCAGTTTATCAAATGAAAAACTGTTTTTT.

This clone was counted a single time. J is TRBJ2-2 and V is TRBV7-3; 7 nucleotides agree with TRBD2. Germline CDR1 is SGHTA and CDR2 is FQGTGA. CDR3 length equals 15 residues. V shed 2 bases and J 8 bases; nucleotides not matched to a gene: 8. The CDR3 nucleotides read TGTGCCAGCAGCTTAGGGACGGCGGGAGTGGGGGAGCTGTTTTTT. Its protein product is CASSLGTAGVGELFF.

The rearrangement uses TRBV6-5 and TRBJ1-1; D is ambiguous. This CDR3 is 13 amino acids long. CDR1 and CDR2 from the germline V gene are MNHEY and SVGAGI. V was clipped by 0 bases and J by 7 bases, with 9 bases between them. Here the CDR3 reads CASSYSAWGEAFF. In nucleotides, the CDR3 is TGTGCCAGCAGTTACTCAGCCTGGGGTGAAGCTTTCTTT.

The J gene is TRBJ2-7, the V gene TRBV7-9; TRBD1 might be the D (6 bases). Germline loops: CDR1 SEHNR, CDR2 FQNEAQ (reference sequence). The CDR3 has 13 residues. Trimming took off 10 bases at V and 0 bases at J, with 13 bases between the two ends. As DNA, the CDR3 is TGTGCCACTACGGACAGTTACTCCTACGAGCAGTACTTC. Translation: CATTDSYSYEQYF. The full variable domain, its missing parts supplied by reference TRBV7-9 and TRBJ2-7, is DTGVSQNPRHKITKRGQNVTFRCDPISEHNRLYWYRQTLGQGPEFLTYFQNEAQLEKSRLLSDRFSAERPKGSFSTLEIQRTEQGDSAMYLCATTDSYSYEQYFGPGTRLTVT.

The V gene is TRBV29-1, the J gene TRBJ1-4; D uncertain. The CDR3 runs 11 residues. CDR1 and CDR2 (germline): SQVTM, ANQGSEA. The V end lost 4 bases, the J end lost 8 bases, and 8 bases lay between the germline ends. The DNA for the CDR3 is TGCAGCGTTGCTGTAGGAGAAAAACTGTTTTTT. As protein: CSVAVGEKLFF.

The rearrangement uses TRBV19 and TRBJ2-3; either TRBD1 or TRBD2 may supply D (6 bases each). Trimming removed 6 bases at V and 0 bases at J, with 22 bases between. The CDR3 contains 18 residues. Looked up from germline, CDR1 is LNHDA and CDR2 is SQIVND (reference sequence). Here the CDR3 reads CASSLFGGVDPSTDTQYF. The CDR3 coding sequence is TGTGCCAGTAGCCTATTCGGGGGCGTCGATCCTAGCACAGATACGCAGTATTTT. Complete variable domain (other parts from reference TRBV19 and TRBJ2-3): DGGITQSPKYLFRKEGQNVTLSCEQNLNHDAMYWYRQDPGQGLRLIYYSQIVNDFQKGDIAEGYSVSREKKESFPLTVTSAQKNPTAFYLCASSLFGGVDPSTDTQYFGPGTRLTVL.

The chain combines TRBV24-1 with TRBJ2-7; the D is unclear. This CDR3 has 16 residues. The germline gives CDR1 KGHDR, CDR2 SFDVKD. The ends were cut back, 8 bases at V and 6 bases at J, with 25 bases in the middle. The CDR3 reads CATNIQGPISPGEQYF. The CDR3 DNA reads TGTGCCACCAATATTCAAGGCCCAATATCTCCGGGCGAGCAGTACTTC.